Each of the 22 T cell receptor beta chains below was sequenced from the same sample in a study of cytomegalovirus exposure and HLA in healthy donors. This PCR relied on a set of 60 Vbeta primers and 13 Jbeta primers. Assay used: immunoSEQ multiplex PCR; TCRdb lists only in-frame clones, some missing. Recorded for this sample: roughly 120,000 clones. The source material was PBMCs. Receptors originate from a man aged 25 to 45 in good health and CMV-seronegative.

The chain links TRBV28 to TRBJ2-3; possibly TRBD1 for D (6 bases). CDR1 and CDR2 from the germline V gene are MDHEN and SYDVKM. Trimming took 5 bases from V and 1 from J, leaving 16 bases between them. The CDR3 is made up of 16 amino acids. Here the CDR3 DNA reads TGTGCCAGCAGTACGACACAGGGAATCGGCACAGATACGCAGTATTTT. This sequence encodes CASSTTQGIGTDTQYF.

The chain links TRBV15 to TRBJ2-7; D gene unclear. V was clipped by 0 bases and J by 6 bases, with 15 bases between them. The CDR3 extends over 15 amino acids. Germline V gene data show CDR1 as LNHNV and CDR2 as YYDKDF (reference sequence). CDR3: CATSRDFQRSAEQYF. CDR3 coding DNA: TGTGCCACCAGCAGAGATTTCCAGCGTTCGGCCGAGCAGTACTTC.

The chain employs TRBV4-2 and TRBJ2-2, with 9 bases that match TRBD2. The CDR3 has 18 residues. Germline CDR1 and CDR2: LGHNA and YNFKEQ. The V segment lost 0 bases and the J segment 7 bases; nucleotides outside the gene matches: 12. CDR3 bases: TGTGCCAGCAGCCAAGAAATGGCTAGCGGGACGCGGGACGGGGAGCTGTTTTTT. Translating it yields CASSQEMASGTRDGELFF.

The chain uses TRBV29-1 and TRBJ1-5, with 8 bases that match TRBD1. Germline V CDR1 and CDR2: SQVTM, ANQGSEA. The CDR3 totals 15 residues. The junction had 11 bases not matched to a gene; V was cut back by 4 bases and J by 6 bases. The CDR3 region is CSVVVTTGAGQPQHF. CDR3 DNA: TGCAGCGTTGTAGTTACGACAGGGGCAGGTCAGCCCCAGCATTTT.

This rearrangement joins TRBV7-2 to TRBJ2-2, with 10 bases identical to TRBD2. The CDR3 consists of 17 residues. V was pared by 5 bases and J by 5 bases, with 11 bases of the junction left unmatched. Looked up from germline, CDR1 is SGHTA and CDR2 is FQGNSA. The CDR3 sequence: CASSLRWASGGTGELFF. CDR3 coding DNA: TGTGCCAGCAGCCTCCGGTGGGCTAGCGGGGGAACCGGGGAGCTGTTTTTT.

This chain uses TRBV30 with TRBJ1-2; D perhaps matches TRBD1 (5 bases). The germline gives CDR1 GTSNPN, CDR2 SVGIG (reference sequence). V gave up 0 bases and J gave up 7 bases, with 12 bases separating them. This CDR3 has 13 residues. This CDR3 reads CAWSVGQGGGYTF. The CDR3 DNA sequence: TGTGCCTGGAGTGTAGGGCAGGGTGGTGGCTACACCTTC.

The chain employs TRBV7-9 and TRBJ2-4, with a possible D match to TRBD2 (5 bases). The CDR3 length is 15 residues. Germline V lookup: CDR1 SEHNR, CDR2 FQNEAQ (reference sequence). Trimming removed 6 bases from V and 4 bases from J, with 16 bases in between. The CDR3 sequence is CASSRHSEQKNIQYF. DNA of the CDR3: TGTGCCAGCAGTCGCCATAGCGAACAGAAAAACATTCAGTACTTC.

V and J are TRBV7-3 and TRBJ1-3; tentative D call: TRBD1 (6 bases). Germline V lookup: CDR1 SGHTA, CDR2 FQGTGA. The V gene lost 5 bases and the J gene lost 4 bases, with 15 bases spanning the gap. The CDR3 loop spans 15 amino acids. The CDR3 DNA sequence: TGTGCCAGCAGCCCGAGGGCAGGGGTCGGAAACACCATATATTTT. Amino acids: CASSPRAGVGNTIYF.

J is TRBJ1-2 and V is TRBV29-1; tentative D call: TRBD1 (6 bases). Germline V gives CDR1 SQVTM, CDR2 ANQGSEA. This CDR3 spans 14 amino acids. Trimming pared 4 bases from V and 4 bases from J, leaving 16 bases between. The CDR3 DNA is TGCAGCGTTGTCGGAACAGGGCCTAGCTATGGCTACACCTTC. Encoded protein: CSVVGTGPSYGYTF.

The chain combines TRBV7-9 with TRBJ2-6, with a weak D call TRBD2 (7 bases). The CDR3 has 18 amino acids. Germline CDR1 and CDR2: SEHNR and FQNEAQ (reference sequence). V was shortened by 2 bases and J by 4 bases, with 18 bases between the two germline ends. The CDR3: CASSLKAGEGYGANVLTF. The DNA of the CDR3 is TGTGCCAGCAGCTTAAAAGCAGGGGAGGGATACGGGGCCAACGTCCTGACTTTC.

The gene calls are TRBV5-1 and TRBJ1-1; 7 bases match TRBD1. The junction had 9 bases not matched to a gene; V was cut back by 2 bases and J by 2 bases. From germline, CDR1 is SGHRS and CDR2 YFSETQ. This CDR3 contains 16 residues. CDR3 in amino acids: CASSFLIQGPNTEAFF. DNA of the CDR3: TGCGCCAGCAGCTTCCTAATACAGGGGCCTAACACTGAAGCTTTCTTT.

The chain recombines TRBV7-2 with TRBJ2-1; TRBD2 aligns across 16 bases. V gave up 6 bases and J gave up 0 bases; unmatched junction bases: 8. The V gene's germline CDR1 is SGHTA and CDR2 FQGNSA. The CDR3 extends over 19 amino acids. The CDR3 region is CASRQGLAGGTSSYNEQFF. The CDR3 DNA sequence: TGTGCCAGCAGGCAGGGACTAGCGGGAGGGACGAGCTCCTACAATGAGCAGTTCTTC.

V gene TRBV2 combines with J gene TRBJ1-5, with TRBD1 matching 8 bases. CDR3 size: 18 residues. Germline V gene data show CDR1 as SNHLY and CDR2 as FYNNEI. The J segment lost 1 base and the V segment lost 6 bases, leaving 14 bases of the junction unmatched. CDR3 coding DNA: TGTGCCAGCAGCGCCGGGACAGGAGCCCGAAGGAGCAATCAGCCCCAGCATTTT. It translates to CASSAGTGARRSNQPQHF.

CDR3 in DNA: TGTGCCAGCAGCAGACAGGGCACTAATGAAAAACTGTTTTTT. It specifies CASSRQGTNEKLFF. The V gene is TRBV2, the J gene TRBJ1-4; 7 bases map to TRBD1. The germline V gene has CDR1 SNHLY and CDR2 FYNNEI. The CDR3 consists of 14 residues. Trimming took 6 bases from V and 2 from J; bases not matched to a gene: 3.

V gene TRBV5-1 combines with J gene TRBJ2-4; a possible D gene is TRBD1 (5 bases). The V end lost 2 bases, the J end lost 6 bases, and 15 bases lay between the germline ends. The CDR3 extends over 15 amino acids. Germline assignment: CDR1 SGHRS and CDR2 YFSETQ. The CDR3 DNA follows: TGCGCCAGCAGCTTATTTCAGGGATTGGGAAACATTCAGTACTTC. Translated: CASSLFQGLGNIQYF.

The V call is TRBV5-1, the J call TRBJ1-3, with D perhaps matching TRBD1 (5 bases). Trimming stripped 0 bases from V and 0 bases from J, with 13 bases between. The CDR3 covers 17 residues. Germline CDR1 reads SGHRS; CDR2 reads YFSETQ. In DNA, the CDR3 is TGCGCCAGCAGCTTGGTTCTGGGGGGATTCTCTGGAAACACCATATATTTT. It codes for CASSLVLGGFSGNTIYF.

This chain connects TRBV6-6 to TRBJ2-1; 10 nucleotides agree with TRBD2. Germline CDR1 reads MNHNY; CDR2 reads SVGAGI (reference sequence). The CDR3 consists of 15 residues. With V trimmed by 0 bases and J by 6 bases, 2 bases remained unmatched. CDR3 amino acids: CASSYSSGRSNEQFF. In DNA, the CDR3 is TGTGCCAGCAGTTACTCTAGCGGGAGGTCCAATGAGCAGTTCTTC.

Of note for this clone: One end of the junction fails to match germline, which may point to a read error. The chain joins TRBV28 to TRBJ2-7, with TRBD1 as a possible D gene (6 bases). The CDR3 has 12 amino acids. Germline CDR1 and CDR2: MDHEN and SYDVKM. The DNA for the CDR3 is TGTGCCAGCAGTTCCCCCCTGGGGACAAGGTTGTTC. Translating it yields CASSSPLGTRLF.

CDR3 protein: CASSRDRGLSPLHF. CDR3 DNA sequence: TGTGCCAGCAGCCGGGACAGGGGGCTTTCACCCCTCCACTTT. V is TRBV6-5 and J is TRBJ1-6; 12 bases are shared with TRBD1. CDR1 is MNHEY, CDR2 SVGAGI, per germline. V shed 6 bases and J 9 bases; nucleotides not matched to a gene: 3. CDR3 size: 14 residues.

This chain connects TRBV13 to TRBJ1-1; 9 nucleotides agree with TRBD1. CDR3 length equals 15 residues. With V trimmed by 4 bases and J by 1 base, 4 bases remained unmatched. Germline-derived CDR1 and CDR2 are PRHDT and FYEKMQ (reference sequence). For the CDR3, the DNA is TGTGCCAGCAGCTGGGGGACAGGGACGAACACTGAAGCTTTCTTT. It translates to CASSWGTGTNTEAFF.

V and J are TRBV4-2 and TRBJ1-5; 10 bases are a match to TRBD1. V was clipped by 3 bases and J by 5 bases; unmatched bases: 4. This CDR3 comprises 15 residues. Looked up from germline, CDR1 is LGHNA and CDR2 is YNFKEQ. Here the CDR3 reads CASSHGDRGDQPQHF. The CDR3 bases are TGTGCCAGCAGCCATGGGGACAGGGGAGATCAGCCCCAGCATTTT.

The CDR3 protein is CASSYDRAGGEKLFF. The CDR3 nucleotides are TGCGCCAGCAGCTACGACAGGGCTGGAGGTGAAAAACTGTTTTTT. The chain combines TRBV5-1 with TRBJ1-4; TRBD1 agrees at 7 bases. The CDR3 has 15 amino acids. V lost 3 bases to trimming and J lost 7 bases; unmatched junction nucleotides: 9. Germline V gene lookup returns CDR1 SGHRS and CDR2 YFSETQ.